The rows below give T cell receptor beta chains drawn from one sample of a study of shared clonotypes between healthy human individuals. Clones were sequenced by immunoSEQ multiplex PCR, and TCRdb holds only the in-frame ones, with some missing. The sample holds 450,000 to 500,000 clones, 81% seen once. The sequencing input was PBMCs. Source of these receptors: a middle-aged woman in good health. Some clones in this sample may be carry-over from other donors' samples. Each CDR3 is given without its conserved first and last residue. The order of the fields is D gene, J gene, V gene, CDR3 protein. D genes are given only for firm matches.

d_gene: .
j_gene: TRBJ1-4
v_gene: TRBV5-5
CDR3aa: ASSLGRGTNEKLF

d_gene: .
j_gene: TRBJ1-1
v_gene: TRBV2
CDR3aa: ASSELGKGRTMNTEAF

d_gene: .
j_gene: TRBJ2-1
v_gene: TRBV29-1
CDR3aa: SVEDNGDYNEQF

d_gene: TRBD1
j_gene: TRBJ2-2
v_gene: TRBV7-9
CDR3aa: ASSWDRGFGELF

d_gene: TRBD1
j_gene: TRBJ1-4
v_gene: TRBV4-1
CDR3aa: ASSRTGTGNEKLF

d_gene: .
j_gene: TRBJ2-2
v_gene: TRBV4-1
CDR3aa: ASSQGSRGTGELF

d_gene: .
j_gene: TRBJ2-5
v_gene: TRBV7-9
CDR3aa: ASSLDIMWTQY

d_gene: .
j_gene: TRBJ1-1
v_gene: TRBV28
CDR3aa: ASSLFQGTF

d_gene: TRBD1
j_gene: TRBJ2-7
v_gene: TRBV30
CDR3aa: AWSQGPGQGGEQY

d_gene: TRBD1
j_gene: .
v_gene: TRBV5-1
CDR3aa: ASSLGQGQGVEQY

d_gene: .
j_gene: TRBJ2-6
v_gene: TRBV7-8
CDR3aa: ASSLVSGANVLT

d_gene: .
j_gene: TRBJ1-4
v_gene: TRBV7-2
CDR3aa: ASSSRSPNEKLF

d_gene: .
j_gene: TRBJ1-5
v_gene: TRBV29-1
CDR3aa: SVLDSAHQPQH

d_gene: TRBD1
j_gene: TRBJ1-4
v_gene: TRBV4-2
CDR3aa: ASSQAGTGDVATNEKLF

d_gene: .
j_gene: TRBJ1-2
v_gene: TRBV7-2
CDR3aa: ASSWQGGSGYT

d_gene: .
j_gene: TRBJ2-7
v_gene: TRBV6-5
CDR3aa: ASSTRGRTGQY

d_gene: TRBD1
j_gene: TRBJ1-2
v_gene: TRBV6-1
CDR3aa: ASTSLTGPYGYT

d_gene: TRBD1
j_gene: TRBJ2-5
v_gene: TRBV5-1
CDR3aa: ASSLGTDTIGSQY

d_gene: .
j_gene: TRBJ2-1
v_gene: TRBV2
CDR3aa: ASSKLGGNYNEQF

d_gene: .
j_gene: TRBJ1-2
v_gene: TRBV5-1
CDR3aa: ASSLDPGYGYT

d_gene: .
j_gene: TRBJ2-2
v_gene: TRBV5-1
CDR3aa: ASRDTNTGELF

d_gene: TRBD2
j_gene: TRBJ2-5
v_gene: TRBV30
CDR3aa: AWGTSGAQETQY

d_gene: TRBD1
j_gene: TRBJ1-2
v_gene: TRBV12-5
CDR3aa: ASGPYRGGYT

d_gene: TRBD1
j_gene: TRBJ2-3
v_gene: TRBV7-3
CDR3aa: ASSPRTGPTDTQY

d_gene: TRBD1
j_gene: TRBJ2-1
v_gene: TRBV29-1
CDR3aa: SATRGGRDRNEQF

d_gene: .
j_gene: TRBJ2-7
v_gene: TRBV6-4
CDR3aa: ASRVIGYEQY

d_gene: TRBD1
j_gene: TRBJ2-7
v_gene: TRBV9
CDR3aa: ASSVSYRGEQY

d_gene: .
j_gene: TRBJ2-1
v_gene: TRBV5-1
CDR3aa: ASSLVAEGGNEQF

d_gene: .
j_gene: TRBJ2-1
v_gene: TRBV15
CDR3aa: ATSGGTVTYNEQF

d_gene: .
j_gene: TRBJ2-1
v_gene: TRBV7-7
CDR3aa: ASSLTGAAYNEQF

d_gene: .
j_gene: TRBJ2-7
v_gene: TRBV27
CDR3aa: ASSPRRDGSYEQY

d_gene: .
j_gene: TRBJ1-2
v_gene: TRBV7-9
CDR3aa: ASSLAVQNYGYT

d_gene: TRBD1
j_gene: TRBJ1-1
v_gene: TRBV5-1
CDR3aa: ASSFGQGNTEAF

d_gene: .
j_gene: TRBJ2-5
v_gene: TRBV18
CDR3aa: ASSPGVGETQY

d_gene: .
j_gene: TRBJ2-4
v_gene: TRBV29-1
CDR3aa: SVLQKRAKNIQY

d_gene: .
j_gene: TRBJ2-2
v_gene: TRBV7-8
CDR3aa: ASSWPQEELF

d_gene: .
j_gene: TRBJ2-7
v_gene: TRBV28
CDR3aa: ASSSWQTGPDEQY